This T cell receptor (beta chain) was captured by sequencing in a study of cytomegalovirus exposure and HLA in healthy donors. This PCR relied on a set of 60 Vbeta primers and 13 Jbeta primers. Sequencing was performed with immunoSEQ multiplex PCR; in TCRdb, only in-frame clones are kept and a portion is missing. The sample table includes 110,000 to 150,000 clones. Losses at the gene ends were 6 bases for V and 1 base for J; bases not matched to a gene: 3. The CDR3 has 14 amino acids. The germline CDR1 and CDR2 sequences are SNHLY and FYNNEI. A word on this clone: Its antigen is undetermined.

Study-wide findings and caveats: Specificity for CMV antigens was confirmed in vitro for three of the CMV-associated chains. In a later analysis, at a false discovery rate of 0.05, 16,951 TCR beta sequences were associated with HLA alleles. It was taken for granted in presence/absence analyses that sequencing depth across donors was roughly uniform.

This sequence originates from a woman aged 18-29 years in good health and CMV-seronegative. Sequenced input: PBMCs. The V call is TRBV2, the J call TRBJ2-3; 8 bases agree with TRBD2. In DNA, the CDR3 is TGTGCCAGCAGGGGACTAGAAGGCACAGATACGCAGTATTTT. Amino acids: CASRGLEGTDTQYF. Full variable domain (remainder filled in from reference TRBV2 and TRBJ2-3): EPEVTQTPSHQVTQMGQEVILRCVPISNHLYFYWYRQILGQKVEFLVSFYNNEISEKSEIFDDQFSVERPDGSNFTLKIRSTKLEDSAMYFCASRGLEGTDTQYFGPGTRLTVL.